Each of the 14 T cell receptor beta chains below was sequenced from the same sample in a study of response to subunit inactivated influenza vaccine. TCRdb re-derived calls from the RT-PCR reads in MiXCR, one entry per CDR3 protein. The sample records about 700,000 distinct CDR3 sequences, approximately 15% being singletons. The sample was PBMCs from blood, taken 14 days before vaccination. These receptors were obtained from a man in his fifties or sixties who received an inactivated influenza vaccine.

The chain couples TRBV7-8 to TRBJ2-4; D is undetermined. Trimming stripped 5 bases from V and 0 bases from J, with 14 bases between. There are 16 residues in the CDR3. Per the germline V gene, CDR1 is SGHVS and CDR2 is FQNEAQ. The CDR3 sequence: CASSQNLTLAKNIQYF. In nucleotides, the CDR3 is TGTGCCAGCAGCCAGAACCTAACCTTAGCCAAAAACATTCAGTACTTC.

The table lists this clonotype with a few counts. The J gene is TRBJ2-1, the V gene TRBV5-1, with 7 bases that match TRBD2. The CDR3 loop spans 15 amino acids. Germline V lookup: CDR1 SGHRS, CDR2 YFSETQ. After removal of 3 bases from V and 4 bases from J, the junction contained 7 bases not matched to a gene. The CDR3 spells CASSSWNGRYNEQFF. Written as DNA, the CDR3 is TGCGCCAGCAGCTCCTGGAACGGGAGGTACAATGAGCAGTTCTTC.

This chain's CDR3 is CASRTGAAYEQYF. CDR3 nucleotides: TGTGCCAGCAGGACAGGGGCAGCCTACGAGCAGTACTTC. J is TRBJ2-7 and V is TRBV7-9, with TRBD1 matching over 8 bases. This CDR3 is 13 amino acids long. The germline V gene encodes CDR1 SEHNR and CDR2 FQNEAQ (reference sequence). The V segment lost 6 bases and the J segment 2 bases; nucleotides outside the gene matches: 3.

This clonotype has a count of ten or more. The chain links TRBV7-8 to TRBJ2-7, with TRBD1 identical over 7 bases. This CDR3 region has 13 residues. The V gene's germline CDR1 is SGHVS and CDR2 FQNEAQ. Unmatched junction bases numbered 5, after V lost 5 bases and J lost 4 bases. The CDR3 nucleotides are TGTGCCAGCAGCCTAAACAGGGGTTACGAGCAGTACTTC. Protein product: CASSLNRGYEQYF. Drawing the rest from reference TRBV7-8 and TRBJ2-7, the complete variable domain is GAGVSQSPRYKVAKRGQDVALRCDPISGHVSLFWYQQALGQGPEFLTYFQNEAQLDKSGLPSDRFFAERPEGSVSTLKIQRTQQEDSAVYLCASSLNRGYEQYFGPGTRLTVT.

The CDR3 protein is CASRPRAGGYEQYF. CDR3 nucleotides: TGTGCCAGCAGGCCCAGGGCGGGGGGCTACGAGCAGTACTTC. The chain carries TRBV6-1 and TRBJ2-7; TRBD2 matches 8 bases. Trimming cost V 6 bases and J 3 bases; bases outside gene matches: 7. Germline CDR1 and CDR2: MNHNS and SASEGT. The CDR3 is made up of 14 amino acids.

This clonotype was found a few times. The rearrangement joins TRBV7-2 to TRBJ2-1, with D perhaps TRBD1 or TRBD2 (5 bases each). The V end was cut by 2 bases, the J end by 0 bases, with 11 bases between. Germline V gene data show CDR1 as SGHTA and CDR2 as FQGNSA. This CDR3 is 16 amino acids long. CDR3 DNA: TGTGCCAGCAGCTTACGGACGGGGCTCTCCTACAATGAGCAGTTCTTC. It specifies CASSLRTGLSYNEQFF.

The chain links TRBV7-9 to TRBJ1-6; 7 bases match TRBD1. The CDR3 consists of 17 residues. The germline V gene encodes CDR1 SEHNR and CDR2 FQNEAQ (reference sequence). V shed 1 base, J shed 10 bases, and the junction held 13 bases outside the gene matches. DNA for the CDR3: TGTGCCAGCAGCTTAGACCGGGTAGAGGGGGCCAGGTCACCCCTCCACTTT. It yields the protein CASSLDRVEGARSPLHF.

This clonotype was picked up a small number of times. The chain couples TRBV5-4 to TRBJ2-2, with unresolved D. This CDR3 is 13 amino acids long. V dropped 4 bases and J dropped 3 bases, with 7 bases sitting between them. Looked up from germline, CDR1 is SGHNT and CDR2 is YYREEE (reference sequence). The DNA of the CDR3 is TGTGCCAGCAGCACCACAGACACCGGGGAGCTGTTTTTT. It yields the protein CASSTTDTGELFF.

V usage is TRBV7-2 and J usage is TRBJ1-1; D is unresolved. The CDR3 loop spans 12 amino acids. Germline V lookup: CDR1 SGHTA, CDR2 FQGNSA. Deletions cut 5 bases from V and 10 bases from J, with 14 bases between. CDR3 sequence (DNA): TGTGCCAGCAGCCCACGTTTGTCAGGAGCTTTCTTT. Protein product: CASSPRLSGAFF.

This clonotype has a handful of counts. The rearrangement links TRBV28 to TRBJ2-7, with TRBD2 identical over 11 bases. The V gene end was trimmed by 0 bases and the J gene end by 1 base; junction bases not matched to a gene: 11. This CDR3 has 19 amino acids. Germline V gives CDR1 MDHEN, CDR2 SYDVKM. The CDR3 DNA is TGTGCCAGCAGTTTATGGACCGGGACTAGCGGATTAAGTTCCTACGAGCAGTACTTC. This codes for CASSLWTGTSGLSSYEQYF.

The V gene is TRBV5-1, the J gene TRBJ2-2; 12 bases are a match to TRBD2. The CDR3 is 16 amino acids. The V gene end was trimmed by 1 base and the J gene end by 8 bases; junction bases not matched to a gene: 6. Germline V gene sequence: CDR1 SGHRS, CDR2 YFSETQ. The CDR3 region has the DNA TGCGCCAGCAGCTTGACTAGCGGGAGGTCAGCAGGGGAGCTGTTTTTT. Residues: CASSLTSGRSAGELFF. The entire variable domain, with the rest obtained from reference TRBV5-1 and TRBJ2-2, is as follows: KAGVTQTPRYLIKTRGQQVTLSCSPISGHRSVSWYQQTPGQGLQFLFEYFSETQRNKGNFPGRFSGRQFSNSRSEMNVSTLELGDSALYLCASSLTSGRSAGELFFGEGSRLTVL.

V usage is TRBV7-8 and J usage is TRBJ2-3; TRBD2 matches at 9 bases. Looked up from germline, CDR1 is SGHVS and CDR2 is FQNEAQ. V lost 3 bases to trimming and J lost 5 bases; unmatched junction nucleotides: 18. This CDR3 contains 19 residues. The CDR3 nucleotides are TGTGCCAGCAGCTTCGGGGTGGGACCGGCGGGGGGGCTGGGAGATACGCAGTATTTT. This codes for CASSFGVGPAGGLGDTQYF.

The J gene is TRBJ2-7, the V gene TRBV5-5; TRBD2 matches at 8 bases. Trimming at V came to 2 bases and at J to 6 bases, leaving 10 bases not matched to a gene. The CDR3 spans 15 residues. Germline V CDR1 and CDR2: SGHKS, YYEKEE (reference sequence). CDR3: CASSFGVAGSLEQYF. CDR3 sequence (DNA): TGTGCCAGCAGCTTCGGGGTAGCGGGGTCCCTCGAGCAGTACTTC.

The J gene is TRBJ1-4, the V gene TRBV28; D is perhaps TRBD1 (5 bases). The V end lost 2 bases, the J end lost 6 bases, and 7 bases lay between the germline ends. This CDR3 region has 13 residues. Per the germline V gene, CDR1 is MDHEN and CDR2 is SYDVKM. The chain's CDR3 is CASSLAGDEKLFF. Here the CDR3 DNA reads TGTGCCAGCAGTTTAGCGGGGGATGAAAAACTGTTTTTT.